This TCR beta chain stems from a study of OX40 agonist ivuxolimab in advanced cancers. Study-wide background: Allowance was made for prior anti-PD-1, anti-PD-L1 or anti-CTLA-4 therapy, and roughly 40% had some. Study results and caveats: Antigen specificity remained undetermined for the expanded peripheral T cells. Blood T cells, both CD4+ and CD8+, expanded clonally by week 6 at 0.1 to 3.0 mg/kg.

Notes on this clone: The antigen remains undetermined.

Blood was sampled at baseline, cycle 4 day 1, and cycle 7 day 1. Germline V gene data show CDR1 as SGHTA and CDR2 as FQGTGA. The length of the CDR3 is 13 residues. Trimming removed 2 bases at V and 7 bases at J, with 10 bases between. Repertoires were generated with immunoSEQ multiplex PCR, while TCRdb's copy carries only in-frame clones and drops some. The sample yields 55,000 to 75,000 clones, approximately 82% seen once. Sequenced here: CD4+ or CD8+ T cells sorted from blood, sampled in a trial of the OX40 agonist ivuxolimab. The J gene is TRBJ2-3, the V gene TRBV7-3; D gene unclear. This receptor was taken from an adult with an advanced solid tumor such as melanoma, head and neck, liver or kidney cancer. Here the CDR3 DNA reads TGTGCCAGCAGCTTATCGGGCCCTTATACGCAGTATTTT. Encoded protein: CASSLSGPYTQYF.